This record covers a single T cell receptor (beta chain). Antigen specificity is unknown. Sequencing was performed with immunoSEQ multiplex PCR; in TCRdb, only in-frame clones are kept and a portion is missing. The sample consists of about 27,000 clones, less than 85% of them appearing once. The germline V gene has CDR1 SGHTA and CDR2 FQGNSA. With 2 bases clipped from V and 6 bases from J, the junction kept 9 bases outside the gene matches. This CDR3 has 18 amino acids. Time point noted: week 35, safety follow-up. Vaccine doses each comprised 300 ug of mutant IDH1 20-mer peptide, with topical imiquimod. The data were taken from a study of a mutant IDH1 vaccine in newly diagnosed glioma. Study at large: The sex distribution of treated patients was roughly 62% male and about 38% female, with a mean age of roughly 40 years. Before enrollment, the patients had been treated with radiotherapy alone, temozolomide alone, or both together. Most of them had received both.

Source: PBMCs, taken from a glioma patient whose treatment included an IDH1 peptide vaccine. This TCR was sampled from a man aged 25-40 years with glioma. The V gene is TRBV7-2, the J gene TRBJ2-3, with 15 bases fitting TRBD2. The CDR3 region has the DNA TGTGCCAGCAGCTTAAAGTCGGGGACTAGCGGGGGGTATGATACGCAGTATTTT. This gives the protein CASSLKSGTSGGYDTQYF.